This TCR beta chain was identified during a study of regulatory T cells in long-lasting Graves disease. HTBI primers from iRepertoire and Arm-PCR of CDR3 regions yielded the TCR beta libraries. TCRdb re-called the multiplex PCR reads through MiXCR, storing one row per CDR3 protein. The sample records about 620,000 distinct CDR3 sequences, approximately 15% being singletons. Germline loops: CDR1 MNHNS, CDR2 SASEGT. With 4 bases clipped from V and 4 bases from J, the junction kept 5 bases outside the gene matches. CDR3 size: 15 residues. Time point reported: newly diagnosed GD, antithyroid drugs for less than 3 months. The TCR library was prepared using RNA isolated from PBMCs. Another study also made use of these data, one on T cells in Graves' hyperthyroidism and ophthalmopathy.

The chain combines TRBV6-1 with TRBJ2-5, with 11 bases matching TRBD1. The sample in question was peripheral blood mononuclear cells (PBMCs), obtained at new diagnosis, from a patient treated with antithyroid drugs. This receptor was obtained from a woman aged 25 to 39 with Graves disease. Here the CDR3 DNA reads TGTGCCAGCAGTGGGGGACAGGGGGTACTAGAGACCCAGTACTTC. Translation gives CASSGGQGVLETQYF.